These 15 T cell receptor beta chains were all obtained from the same sample, sequenced in a study of cytomegalovirus exposure and HLA in healthy donors. The PCR used 60 Vbeta and 13 Jbeta primers. Assay used: immunoSEQ multiplex PCR; TCRdb lists only in-frame clones, some missing. The table lists about 200,000 clones, 65% to 90% of them singletons. Sequencing was performed on PBMCs. The receptors originated from a woman in her forties or fifties in good health and CMV-seronegative.

The gene calls are TRBV5-8 and TRBJ2-3; 8 nucleotides align to TRBD2. Trimming took 2 bases from V and 5 from J; bases not matched to a gene: 10. CDR3 length: 16 residues. CDR1 SGHTS and CDR2 YDEGEE come from the germline V gene. The CDR3 here is CASSFHPAGEVDTQYF. CDR3 DNA sequence: TGTGCCAGCAGCTTTCATCCAGCGGGAGAGGTAGATACGCAGTATTTT.

The chain employs TRBV6-6 and TRBJ1-6; unclear D gene. The CDR3 has 15 amino acids. Germline values: CDR1 MNHNY, CDR2 SVGAGI (reference sequence). V was trimmed by 0 bases and J by 9 bases, leaving 12 bases between them. Here the CDR3 reads CASSYSSRSGSPLHF. In DNA form, the CDR3 reads TGTGCCAGCAGTTACTCCTCTAGAAGCGGTTCACCCCTCCACTTT.

This rearrangement joins TRBV19 to TRBJ2-1, with 9 bases fitting TRBD2. CDR3 length: 16 amino acids. The V and J ends lost 7 bases and 5 bases, in that order; junction bases with no gene match: 12. The V gene's germline CDR1 is LNHDA and CDR2 SQIVND (reference sequence). CDR3 protein: CASTRPGLAGNNEQFF. The CDR3 DNA is TGTGCCAGTACCAGGCCAGGGCTAGCGGGAAACAATGAGCAGTTCTTC.

This rearrangement joins TRBV19 to TRBJ2-4; tentatively, D is TRBD1 (6 bases). CDR1 is LNHDA and CDR2 is SQIVND in the germline V gene (reference sequence). This CDR3 contains 15 residues. Trimming pared 7 bases from V and 0 bases from J, leaving 13 bases between. The CDR3 DNA is TGTGCCAGTAAGCTACAGGGTCTAGCCAAAAACATTCAGTACTTC. Amino acid sequence: CASKLQGLAKNIQYF.

This clone has just a few counts. The CDR3 DNA follows: TGTGCCAGCAGAAGCAGGGGTGGGGGCAATCAGCCCCAGCATTTT. The encoded protein is CASRSRGGGNQPQHF. The chain combines TRBV28 with TRBJ1-5; TRBD1 is a possible D gene (6 bases). Trimming left V 6 bases short and J 2 bases short, with 14 bases between. CDR3 length: 15 residues. Germline CDR1 and CDR2: MDHEN and SYDVKM.

This chain joins TRBV10-3 and TRBJ1-1, with D possibly TRBD1 on 5 matching bases. The V gene's germline CDR1 is ENHRY and CDR2 SYGVKD. Trimming took 8 bases from V and 7 from J, leaving 20 bases between them. The CDR3 consists of 14 residues. The CDR3, as DNA: TGTGCCATCTCACCCACAGGAATTAGGGTTGAAGCTTTCTTT. The encoded protein is CAISPTGIRVEAFF.

This chain uses TRBV7-8 with TRBJ1-1; TRBD1 matches 7 bases. The germline V gene has CDR1 SGHVS and CDR2 FQNEAQ. This CDR3 has 14 amino acids. Unmatched junction bases numbered 7, after V lost 6 bases and J lost 3 bases. In nucleotides, the CDR3 is TGTGCCAGCAGGCGAGAGGGGGCATACACTGAAGCTTTCTTT. This codes for CASRREGAYTEAFF. Together with reference TRBV7-8 and TRBJ1-1, the CDR3 gives the full variable domain: GAGVSQSPRYKVAKRGQDVALRCDPISGHVSLFWYQQALGQGPEFLTYFQNEAQLDKSGLPSDRFFAERPEGSVSTLKIQRTQQEDSAVYLCASRREGAYTEAFFGQGTRLTVV.

The chain employs TRBV6-5 and TRBJ2-1; D not resolved. Germline CDR1 is MNHEY and CDR2 is SVGAGI. This CDR3 has 16 amino acids. The germline V and J ends were trimmed by 2 bases and 3 bases, with 14 bases remaining between them. CDR3 nucleotide sequence: TGTGCCAGCAGTTACGACCCGGGTGCTTTCTACAATGAGCAGTTCTTC. Protein sequence: CASSYDPGAFYNEQFF.

The chain is built from TRBV7-2 and TRBJ2-7; 13 bases are shared with TRBD2. Looked up from germline, CDR1 is SGHTA and CDR2 is FQGNSA. The CDR3 loop spans 17 amino acids. V gave up 1 base and J gave up 2 bases; unmatched junction bases: 5. This CDR3 reads CASSLGLAGGRAYEQYF. Written as DNA, the CDR3 is TGTGCCAGCAGCTTAGGACTAGCGGGAGGTAGGGCCTACGAGCAGTACTTC.

V gene TRBV5-1 combines with J gene TRBJ2-5; TRBD2 matches 9 bases. The CDR3 extends over 15 amino acids. Germline CDR1 SGHRS, CDR2 YFSETQ. Trimming removed 3 bases from V and 3 bases from J; junction bases left unmatched: 6. CDR3 DNA: TGCGCCAGCAGCTCGGGACTAGCACAAAAAGAGACCCAGTACTTC. It specifies CASSSGLAQKETQYF.

The V gene is TRBV2, the J gene TRBJ2-1; 8 bases match TRBD1. Per the germline V gene, CDR1 is SNHLY and CDR2 is FYNNEI. This CDR3 region has 15 residues. The trim removed 4 bases at V and 5 bases at J, leaving 7 bases unmatched. The CDR3 DNA reads as TGTGCCAGCAGTGGAGGACAGGGTATGGACAATGAGCAGTTCTTC. Amino acids: CASSGGQGMDNEQFF. Drawing the rest from reference TRBV2 and TRBJ2-1, the complete variable domain is EPEVTQTPSHQVTQMGQEVILRCVPISNHLYFYWYRQILGQKVEFLVSFYNNEISEKSEIFDDQFSVERPDGSNFTLKIRSTKLEDSAMYFCASSGGQGMDNEQFFGPGTRLTVL.

This clone was observed a few times. The chain is built from TRBV7-2 and TRBJ2-6, with D perhaps TRBD1 (5 bases). Looked up from germline, CDR1 is SGHTA and CDR2 is FQGNSA. Trimming took off 2 bases at V and 1 base at J, with 9 bases between the two ends. This CDR3 region has 16 residues. CDR3 bases: TGTGCCAGCAGCTTAAGTAGGACATCTGGGGCCAACGTCCTGACTTTC. Translation: CASSLSRTSGANVLTF.

V and J are TRBV9 and TRBJ2-3; 12 bases are shared with TRBD2. The CDR3 contains 16 residues. V lost 4 bases to trimming and J lost 4 bases; unmatched junction nucleotides: 7. Germline V lookup: CDR1 SGDLS, CDR2 YYNGEE. The chain's CDR3 is CASSRLAGGGADTQYF. The CDR3, as DNA: TGTGCCAGCAGCCGTCTAGCGGGAGGGGGGGCAGATACGCAGTATTTT.

The V call is TRBV6-1, the J call TRBJ2-4; weak D call: TRBD1 (5 bases). This CDR3 comprises 15 residues. The V gene lost 6 bases and the J gene lost 0 bases, with 12 bases spanning the gap. Germline assignment: CDR1 MNHNS and CDR2 SASEGT. The DNA of the CDR3 is TGTGCCAGCAGCGCCAGGGCGGCAGCCAAAAACATTCAGTACTTC. Translating it yields CASSARAAAKNIQYF.

This chain links TRBV2 with TRBJ2-2; a possible D gene is TRBD1 (6 bases). CDR3 length equals 18 residues. Trimming cost V 4 bases and J 1 base, with 19 bases left between them. The germline V gene has CDR1 SNHLY and CDR2 FYNNEI. As DNA, the CDR3 is TGTGCCAGCAGTGGGGGCAGGGGATTAGTAGGGAACACCGGGGAGCTGTTTTTT. This gives the protein CASSGGRGLVGNTGELFF.